This paragraph reports one T cell receptor (beta chain). Antigen: not known. Between the trimmed V and J ends, which lost 11 bases and 4 bases, there was a span of 28 bases. Germline values: CDR1 LGHDT, CDR2 YNNKEL (reference sequence). The CDR3 loop spans 17 amino acids. The entry originates in a study of identical twins. TCRdb passed the 5' RACE reads through MiXCR, listing each CDR3 protein once. This table has about 240,000 distinct CDR3 sequences, about 7.5% appearing once. Findings of the study overall: Modelling underestimated the level of out-of-frame TCR alpha sharing observed in monozygotic twins. Among beta out-of-frame sequences, excess sharing between twins appeared weaker.

The same data also contributed to another study, on yellow fever vaccine responses in identical twins.

The chain couples TRBV3-1 to TRBJ2-3; no clear D gene. Sequencing used CD8+ T cells sorted from blood. The source is a woman aged 18-29 years in good health. The CDR3 loop reads CACSQERSAPGADTQYF. CDR3 in DNA: TGTGCCTGCTCCCAAGAAAGGAGTGCTCCAGGCGCAGATACGCAGTATTTT.